This entry features one TCR beta chain sequence. Its antigen is not identified. This sample's time point: persistent/refractory GD, antithyroid drugs over 5 years with positive TRAb. Scientists built the TCR library using RNA that was extracted from PBMCs. This entry is derived from a study of regulatory T cells in long-lasting Graves disease. On the study more broadly: It was over 5 years of antithyroid drugs, with positive TSH receptor antibodies, that meant persistent Graves' disease.

iRepertoire HTBI primers and Arm-PCR of CDR3 regions built TCR beta libraries. TCRdb called the multiplex PCR reads again in MiXCR, with one record for every CDR3 protein. The sample carries about 470,000 distinct CDR3 sequences, about 22% recorded once. Overall study findings and caveats: Persistent patients shared more public clonotypes (around 3,000) than new patients (about 930).

V lost 3 bases and J lost 4; bases outside the gene matches: 14. The CDR3 contains 17 residues. The chain has TRBV12-3 or TRBV12-4 and TRBJ1-2; 7 nucleotides match TRBD1. The clonotype comes from a female donor with Graves disease. Specimen: peripheral blood mononuclear cells (PBMCs), collected when the disease was refractory, from a patient treated with antithyroid drugs. The CDR3 spells CASSLGIIQGKSYGYTF. As DNA, the CDR3 is TGTGCCAGCAGTTTGGGCATAATACAGGGGAAGAGCTATGGCTACACCTTC.